What follows are 8 T cell receptor beta chains derived from one specimen sequenced in a study of identical twins. TCRdb reprocessed the 5' RACE reads via MiXCR and lists one record per CDR3 protein. The table records around 1.7 million distinct CDR3 sequences, about 32% of them present only once. Material: cord blood. These receptors were taken from a newborn girl in good health.

This clonotype was seen ten or more times. The V call is TRBV3-1, the J call TRBJ2-1; D tentatively fits TRBD1 or TRBD2 (5 bases each). The germline gives CDR1 LGHDT, CDR2 YNNKEL (reference sequence). Trimming cost V 0 bases and J 3 bases, with 6 bases left between them. The CDR3 is 14 residues long. This CDR3 reads CASSQEGVYNEQFF. CDR3 nucleotide sequence: TGTGCCAGCAGCCAAGAGGGGGTCTACAATGAGCAGTTCTTC.

The chain has TRBV28 and TRBJ2-7; D remains ambiguous. CDR1 MDHEN and CDR2 SYDVKM come from the germline V gene. V was shortened by 4 bases and J by 12 bases, with 13 bases between the two germline ends. The CDR3 runs 11 residues. The CDR3: CASSSNGWGYF. The DNA of the CDR3 is TGTGCCAGCAGTTCTAATGGATGGGGGTACTTC.

The chain joins TRBV18 to TRBJ1-2, with no clear D. Trimming cost V 3 bases and J 4 bases, with 12 bases left between them. This CDR3 has 14 residues. CDR1 is KGHSH and CDR2 is LQKENI in the germline V gene. The CDR3 DNA is TGTGCCAGCTCACCCCTTCAGGCTTCCTATGGCTACACCTTC. Encoded protein: CASSPLQASYGYTF.

This clonotype appeared a few times. CDR3 loop: CSAEGLSRNTIYF. CDR3 sequence (DNA): TGCAGTGCCGAGGGGCTCTCACGAAACACCATATATTTT. The chain recombines TRBV20-1 with TRBJ1-3; D may be TRBD1 (5 bases). Looked up from germline, CDR1 is DFQATT and CDR2 is SNEGSKA (reference sequence). This CDR3 is 13 amino acids long. The V end was cut by 6 bases, the J end by 5 bases, with 14 bases between.

The rearrangement uses TRBV9 and TRBJ2-3; TRBD2 aligns across 14 bases. Per germline, CDR1 SGDLS and CDR2 YYNGEE. V was pared by 3 bases and J by 14 bases, with 8 bases of the junction left unmatched. This CDR3 comprises 14 residues. The CDR3 nucleotides read TGTGCCAGCAGCGCGACTAGCGGGAGGGGAGTTTTGTATTTT. Translation gives CASSATSGRGVLYF.

This clonotype has just a few counts. This sequence joins TRBV29-1 and TRBJ2-1; a possible D gene is TRBD2 (5 bases). V was cut by 7 bases and J by 10 bases, with 11 bases left in between. Germline-derived CDR1 and CDR2 are SQVTM and ANQGSEA. CDR3 length: 10 residues. CDR3 amino acids: CSATTAEQFF. The DNA for the CDR3 is TGCAGCGCGACTACCGCGGAGCAGTTCTTC.

The chain links TRBV20-1 to TRBJ1-5, with 7 positions matching TRBD1. CDR1 and CDR2 (germline): DFQATT, SNEGSKA (reference sequence). V gave up 3 bases and J gave up 0 bases; unmatched junction bases: 8. The CDR3 is 16 amino acids. The CDR3: CSARGQRINSNQPQHF. CDR3 DNA sequence: TGCAGTGCTAGGGGACAGAGGATCAATAGCAATCAGCCCCAGCATTTT.

The chain uses TRBV5-4 and TRBJ2-1, with 7 bases fitting TRBD2. The CDR3 loop spans 16 amino acids. In germline, CDR1 is SGHNT, CDR2 YYREEE (reference sequence). J was trimmed by 3 bases and V by 4 bases; bases with no gene match: 10. This CDR3 reads CASSGEGTPNYNEQFF. CDR3 nucleotide sequence: TGTGCCAGCAGCGGGGAGGGCACCCCAAACTACAATGAGCAGTTCTTC.